Listed below are T cell receptor beta chains from one sample, sequenced in a study of T cell repertoires in ileal Crohn's disease. The protocol was immunoSEQ multiplex PCR, while the TCRdb copy is restricted to in-frame clones and leaves out a portion. Of about 5,700 clones in the sample, around three quarters are singletons; the top ten hold approximately 6.4%. Source material: ileal tissue. The receptor source for this set is an adult with Crohn's disease. Both conserved end residues are part of each CDR3. D genes are given only for firm matches. Size is omitted from some rows. Given values are once, few, many or a class for expanded clones.

d_gene: -; v_gene: TRBV7-9; j_gene: TRBJ1-2; abundance: -; CDR3nt: TGTGCCAGCAGATTATCACGAGCTAACTATGGCTACACCTTC; CDR3aa: CASRLSRANYGYTF
d_gene: TRBD1; v_gene: TRBV6-5; j_gene: TRBJ2-7; abundance: once; CDR3nt: TGTGCCAGCAGTTTGGACAGGGACTCCTACGAGCAGTACTTC; CDR3aa: CASSLDRDSYEQYF
d_gene: TRBD1; v_gene: TRBV13; j_gene: TRBJ1-1; abundance: once; CDR3nt: TGTGCCAGCAGCGGGACAGTTAACACTGAAGCTTTCTTT; CDR3aa: CASSGTVNTEAFF
d_gene: TRBD1; v_gene: TRBV5-4; j_gene: TRBJ2-1; abundance: -; CDR3nt: TGTGCCAGCAGCCTGTGGACAGGGCCCTACAATGAGCAGTTCTTC; CDR3aa: CASSLWTGPYNEQFF
d_gene: -; v_gene: TRBV27; j_gene: TRBJ1-4; abundance: once; CDR3nt: TGTGCCAGCAGGAGGTATTCGACCACCCTAGCAACTAATGAAAAACTGTTTTTT; CDR3aa: CASRRYSTTLATNEKLFF
d_gene: -; v_gene: TRBV11-1; j_gene: TRBJ1-6; abundance: few; CDR3nt: TGTGCCAGCAGTTCACAGGAGAGGAATTCACCCCTCCACTTT; CDR3aa: CASSSQERNSPLHF
d_gene: -; v_gene: TRBV30; j_gene: TRBJ2-3; abundance: -; CDR3nt: TGTGCCTGGAGTGTACAGGGTAACACAGATACGCAGTATTTT; CDR3aa: CAWSVQGNTDTQYF
d_gene: TRBD1; v_gene: TRBV19; j_gene: TRBJ1-4; abundance: -; CDR3nt: TGTGCCAGTAGTGGGGACAGGGGAGTCACTAATGAAAAACTGTTTTTT; CDR3aa: CASSGDRGVTNEKLFF
d_gene: TRBD1; v_gene: TRBV28; j_gene: TRBJ1-2; abundance: -; CDR3nt: TGTGCCGCCGGGACAGGGGGTGCTGGCTACACCTTC; CDR3aa: CAAGTGGAGYTF
d_gene: -; v_gene: TRBV6-1; j_gene: TRBJ1-6; abundance: -; CDR3nt: TGTGCCAGCGCGGAGAGGGGTCCCTATAATTCACCCCTCCACTTT; CDR3aa: CASAERGPYNSPLHF
d_gene: TRBD1; v_gene: TRBV4-3; j_gene: TRBJ2-1; abundance: -; CDR3nt: TGCGCCAGCAGCGCCGGGACAGCCCGGTACAATGAGCAGTTCTTC; CDR3aa: CASSAGTARYNEQFF
d_gene: TRBD2; v_gene: TRBV19; j_gene: TRBJ2-2; abundance: -; CDR3nt: TGTGCCAGTAACGTAGCGGGAGGGGTGACCGGGGAGCTGTTTTTT; CDR3aa: CASNVAGGVTGELFF
d_gene: -; v_gene: TRBV7-2; j_gene: TRBJ2-1; abundance: -; CDR3nt: TGTGCCAGCAGCTTTGATGACAGACAGACGCAGTTCTTC; CDR3aa: CASSFDDRQTQFF